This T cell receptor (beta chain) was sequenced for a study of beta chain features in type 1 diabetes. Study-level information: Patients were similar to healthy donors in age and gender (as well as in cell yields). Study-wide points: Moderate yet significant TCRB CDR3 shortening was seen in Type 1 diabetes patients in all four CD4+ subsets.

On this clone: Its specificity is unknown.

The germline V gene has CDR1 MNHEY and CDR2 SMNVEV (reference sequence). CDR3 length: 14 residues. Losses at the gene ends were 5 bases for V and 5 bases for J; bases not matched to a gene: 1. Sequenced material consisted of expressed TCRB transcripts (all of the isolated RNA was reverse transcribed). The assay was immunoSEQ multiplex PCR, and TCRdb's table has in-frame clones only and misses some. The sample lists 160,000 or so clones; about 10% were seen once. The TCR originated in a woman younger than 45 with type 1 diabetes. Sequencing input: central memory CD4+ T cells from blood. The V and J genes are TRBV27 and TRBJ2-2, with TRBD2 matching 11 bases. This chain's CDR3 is CASSRTSGTGELFF. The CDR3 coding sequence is TGTGCCAGCAGTCGGACTAGCGGGACCGGGGAGCTGTTTTTT.